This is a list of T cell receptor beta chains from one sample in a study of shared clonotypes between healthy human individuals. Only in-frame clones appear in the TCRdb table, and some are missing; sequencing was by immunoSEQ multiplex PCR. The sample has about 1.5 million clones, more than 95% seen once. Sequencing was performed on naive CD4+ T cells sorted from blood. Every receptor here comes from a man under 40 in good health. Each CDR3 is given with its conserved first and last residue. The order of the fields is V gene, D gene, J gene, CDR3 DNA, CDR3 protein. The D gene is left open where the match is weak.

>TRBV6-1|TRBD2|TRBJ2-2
TGTGCCAGCAGTGCACGAAGACTAGCGGGAGGTAAGAACACCGGGGAGCTGTTTTTT
CASSARRLAGGKNTGELFF
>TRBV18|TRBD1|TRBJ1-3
TGTGCCAGCTCATCGGGCCGGGACAGGACGGGAAACACCATATATTTT
CASSSGRDRTGNTIYF
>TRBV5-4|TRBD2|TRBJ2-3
TGTGCCAGCAGCACCCCGGGGGGGGAGCCTCCAGATACGCAGTATTTT
CASSTPGGEPPDTQYF
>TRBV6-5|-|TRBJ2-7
TGTGCCAGCAGTTACTCGGCAGGATACTCCTACGAGCAGTACTTC
CASSYSAGYSYEQYF
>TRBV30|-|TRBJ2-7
TGTGCCTGGTCCGCGGCAAGCTACGAGCAGTACTTC
CAWSAASYEQYF
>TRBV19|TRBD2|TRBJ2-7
TGTGCCAGTAGTAGAGTTGGGGCTAGCGGGCATCCCTACGAGCAGTACTTC
CASSRVGASGHPYEQYF
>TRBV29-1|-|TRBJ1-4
TGCAGCGTCGCCCGGGGAGGGGAAAAACTGTTTTTT
CSVARGGEKLFF
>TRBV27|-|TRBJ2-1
TGTGCCAGCAGTCCTCGAGGGGCGGGGATTGAGTTCTTC
CASSPRGAGIEFF
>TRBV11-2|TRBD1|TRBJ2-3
TGTGCCAGCAGCTCCTACAGGGGGCCGAAAGATACGCAGTATTTT
CASSSYRGPKDTQYF
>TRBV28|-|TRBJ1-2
TGTGCCAGCAGGCCGGGGACTGCCTCGGGCTATGGCTACACCTTC
CASRPGTASGYGYTF
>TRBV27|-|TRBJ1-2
TGTGCCAGCAGGTCAGGGGCTAACTATGGCTACACCTTC
CASRSGANYGYTF
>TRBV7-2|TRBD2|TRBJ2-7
TGTGCCAGCAGCCTTAGGACTAGCGGGTTCTACTTC
CASSLRTSGFYF
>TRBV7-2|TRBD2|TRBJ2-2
TGTGCCAGCAGCCCAGTAGCGGGAGTTTCGGACACCGGGGAGCTGTTTTTT
CASSPVAGVSDTGELFF
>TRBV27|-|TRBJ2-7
TGTGCCAGCAGTTTATCGGCCGGGTCGCCACGTGGCGAGCAGTACTTC
CASSLSAGSPRGEQYF
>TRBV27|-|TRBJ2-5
TGTGCCAGCAGTCCTACAGGGAGGGAAGAGACCCAGTACTTC
CASSPTGREETQYF